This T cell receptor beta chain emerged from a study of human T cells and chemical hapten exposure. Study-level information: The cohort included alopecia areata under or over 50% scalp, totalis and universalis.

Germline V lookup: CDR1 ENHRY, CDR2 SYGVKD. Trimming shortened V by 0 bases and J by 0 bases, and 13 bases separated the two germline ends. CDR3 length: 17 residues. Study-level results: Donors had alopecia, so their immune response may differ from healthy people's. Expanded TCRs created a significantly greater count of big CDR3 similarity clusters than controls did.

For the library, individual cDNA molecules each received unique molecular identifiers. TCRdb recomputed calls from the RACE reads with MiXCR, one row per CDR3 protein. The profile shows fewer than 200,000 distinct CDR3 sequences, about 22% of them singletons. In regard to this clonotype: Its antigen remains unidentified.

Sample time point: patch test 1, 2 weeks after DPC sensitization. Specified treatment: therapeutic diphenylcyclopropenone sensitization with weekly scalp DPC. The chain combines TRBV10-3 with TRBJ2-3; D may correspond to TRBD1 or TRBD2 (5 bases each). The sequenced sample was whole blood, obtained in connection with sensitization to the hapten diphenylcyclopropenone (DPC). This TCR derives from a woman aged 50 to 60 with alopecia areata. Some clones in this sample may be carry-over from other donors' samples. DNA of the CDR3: TGTGCCATCAGTGAGTCGAGATTAGGGACGAGCACAGATACGCAGTATTTT. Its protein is CAISESRLGTSTDTQYF.